These 2 T cell receptor beta chains came from one sample sequenced in a study of CD4 T cells in relation to SARS-CoV-2 and coronaviruses. Profiling relied on immunoSEQ multiplex PCR, and the TCRdb table lists in-frame clones only, not all of them. The sample includes about 64,000 clones, approximately 94% of them seen just once. CD4+ T cells from unexposed donors were obtained before the COVID-19 pandemic (2011-2018). The sequenced material came from naive CD4+ T cells from PBMCs. Documented subset: naive CD4+ T cells isolated by negative enrichment. Receptors originate from a human donor in good health.

The chain carries TRBV9 and TRBJ1-3; unclear D gene. Trimming took 4 bases from V and 4 from J, leaving 18 bases between them. In germline, CDR1 is SGDLS, CDR2 YYNGEE. This CDR3 has 16 amino acids. This CDR3 reads CASSPRTLPGGNTIYF. In DNA, the CDR3 is TGTGCCAGCAGCCCGAGGACGTTACCGGGGGGAAACACCATATATTTT.

The chain employs TRBV28 and TRBJ2-7; 11 bases map to TRBD2. CDR1 is MDHEN, CDR2 SYDVKM, per germline. This CDR3 spans 14 amino acids. The ends lost 5 bases at V and 7 bases at J; junction bases unmatched: 7. The CDR3 sequence: CASSGGLAVLEQYF. The CDR3 DNA sequence: TGTGCCAGCAGTGGGGGACTAGCGGTTCTGGAGCAGTACTTC.